Sequencing of this T cell receptor (beta chain) was carried out in a study of shared T cell receptors in the human thymus. Profiling relied on immunoSEQ multiplex PCR, and the TCRdb table lists in-frame clones only, not all of them. The sample carries roughly 660,000 clones, approximately 88% recorded once. In germline, CDR1 is SEHNR, CDR2 FQNEAQ (reference sequence). The CDR3 runs to 14 residues. V shed 6 bases and J shed 3 bases, with 15 bases lying between them. These data also featured in a second study, about human thymus T cells. That source adds: Overlap was high between thymic repertoires from unrelated individuals, as reported in related research.

The sequenced material came from thymocytes. The source of this sequence is a boy younger than two with a congenital heart defect. V usage is TRBV7-9 and J usage is TRBJ2-7, with a possible D match to TRBD1 (5 bases). CDR3 loop: CASRPSGYGYEQYF. In DNA, the CDR3 is TGTGCCAGCAGGCCCTCAGGGTATGGCTACGAGCAGTACTTC.